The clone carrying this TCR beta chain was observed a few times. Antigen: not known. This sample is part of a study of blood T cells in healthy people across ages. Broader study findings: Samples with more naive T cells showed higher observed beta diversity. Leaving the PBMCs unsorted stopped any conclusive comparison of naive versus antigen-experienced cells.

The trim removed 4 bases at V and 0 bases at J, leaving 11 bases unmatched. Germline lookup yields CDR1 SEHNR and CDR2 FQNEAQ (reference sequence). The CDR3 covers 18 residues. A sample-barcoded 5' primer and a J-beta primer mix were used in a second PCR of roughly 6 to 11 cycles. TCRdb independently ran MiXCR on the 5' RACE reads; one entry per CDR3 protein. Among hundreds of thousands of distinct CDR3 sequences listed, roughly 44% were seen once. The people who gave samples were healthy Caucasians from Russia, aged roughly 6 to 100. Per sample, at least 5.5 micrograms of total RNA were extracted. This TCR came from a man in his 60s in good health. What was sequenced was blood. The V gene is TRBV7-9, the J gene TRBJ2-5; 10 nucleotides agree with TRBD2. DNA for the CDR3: TGTGCCAGCAGCTCGCCAGCTAGCGGGGGCCGGTACCAAGAGACCCAGTACTTC. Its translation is CASSSPASGGRYQETQYF.